The clone carrying this T cell receptor beta chain was observed a handful of times. Its antigen is unknown. This sample stems from a study of T cells after yellow fever vaccination. On the study more broadly: Researchers used SMART-Seq v4 Ultra Low Input to prepare fractions that had low cell numbers.

Study-wide results and limits: Post-booster repertoires again held most primary-vaccination clones (roughly 96% CD4, about 90% CD8).

This CDR3 region has 14 residues. Trimming left V 5 bases short and J 0 bases short, with 10 bases between. The germline gives CDR1 LNHDA, CDR2 SQIVND (reference sequence). TCR cDNA was made by 5'RACE template switching, adding a universal primer site and UMIs. MiXCR was run by TCRdb on the 5' RACE reads, yielding one entry per CDR3 protein. The sample contains about 630,000 distinct CDR3 sequences, around 12% of which appear only once. Specimen: PBMCs, collected on the day of the yellow fever booster vaccination. The TCR was taken from a man aged 25-40 years who received the YFV17D yellow fever vaccine. The V and J genes are TRBV19 and TRBJ1-1, with D uncertain. As DNA, the CDR3 is TGTGCCAGTAGTCCGGGATGGGTGAACACTGAAGCTTTCTTT. Its translation is CASSPGWVNTEAFF.